This TCR beta chain stems from a study of OX40 agonist ivuxolimab in advanced cancers. For the study at large: Partial responses were recorded for three patients, including one with hepatocellular carcinoma and two with cutaneous melanoma. Study conclusions and caveats: The study did not work out the antigen specificity of the expanded peripheral T cells. In the 0.1-3.0 mg/kg groups, partial responders showed among the lowest expansion.

Worth noting for this clone: Its antigen is unknown.

Here immunoSEQ multiplex PCR was the method, and the copy in TCRdb shows in-frame clones only, minus some. This repertoire shows roughly 70,000 clones, around four fifths found once; its top ten account for about 0.41%. Excluded were patients having autoimmune disease history or systemic immunosuppression. The TCR was taken from an adult with an advanced solid tumor such as melanoma, head and neck, liver or kidney cancer. Sequenced material: CD4+ or CD8+ T cells sorted from blood, taken in a trial of the OX40 agonist ivuxolimab.

The CDR3 DNA reads TGTGCCAGCAGCAACCCCCCAGGGGGCCAGTACAATGAGCAGTTCTTC. It is translated as CASSNPPGGQYNEQFF. The V call is TRBV28, the J call TRBJ2-1; the match to TRBD1 covers 8 bases. V lost 6 bases, J lost 4 bases, and 11 bases stayed unmatched. The CDR3 runs 16 residues. In germline, CDR1 is MDHEN, CDR2 SYDVKM.